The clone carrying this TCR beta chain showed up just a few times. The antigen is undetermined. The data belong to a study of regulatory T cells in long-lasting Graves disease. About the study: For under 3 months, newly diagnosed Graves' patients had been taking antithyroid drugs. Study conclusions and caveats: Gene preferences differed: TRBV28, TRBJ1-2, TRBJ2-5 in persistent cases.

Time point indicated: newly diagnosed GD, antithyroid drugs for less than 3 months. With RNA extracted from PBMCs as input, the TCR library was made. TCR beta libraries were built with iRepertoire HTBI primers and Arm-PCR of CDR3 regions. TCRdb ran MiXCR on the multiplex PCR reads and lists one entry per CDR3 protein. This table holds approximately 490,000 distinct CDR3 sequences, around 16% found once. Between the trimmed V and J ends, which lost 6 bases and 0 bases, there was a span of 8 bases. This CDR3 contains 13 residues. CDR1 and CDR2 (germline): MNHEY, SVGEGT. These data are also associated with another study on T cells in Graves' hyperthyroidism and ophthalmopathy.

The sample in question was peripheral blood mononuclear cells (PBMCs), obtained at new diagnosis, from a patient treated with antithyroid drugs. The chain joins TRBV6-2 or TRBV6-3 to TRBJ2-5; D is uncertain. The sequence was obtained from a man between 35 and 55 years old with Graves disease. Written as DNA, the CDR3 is TGTGCCAGCAGAACAGCGTACCAAGAGACCCAGTACTTC. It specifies CASRTAYQETQYF.